This T cell receptor (beta chain) comes out of a study of blood T cell repertoires in COVID-19. Study overall: Acute-phase and convalescent COVID-19 samples originated in the United States, Italy and Spain.

Those enrolled in Seattle joined during active infection and were followed longitudinally afterward. Original data processing: Amplification with reference gene primers provided the estimates of nucleated cell counts. The data were produced by immunoSEQ multiplex PCR, yet TCRdb's version contains in-frame clones alone and is incomplete. That table supplies the V and J calls and clone size; D and trimming were determined from the DNA. Found here are roughly 300,000 clones, around 85% of them singletons; the top ten hold roughly 1.5%. This CDR3 spans 15 amino acids. The V segment lost 1 base and the J segment 2 bases; nucleotides outside the gene matches: 2. The germline V gene has CDR1 SGHDN and CDR2 FVKESK.

This TCR derives from a human donor with COVID-19, enrolled during active disease. The donor label of this sample is uncertain. The chain is built from TRBV14 and TRBJ2-4, with TRBD2 identical over 7 bases. Sequencing used peripheral blood. This CDR3 reads CASSQGGSTKNIQYF. As DNA, the CDR3 is TGTGCCAGCAGCCAAGGCGGGAGCACCAAAAACATTCAGTACTTC.